The present entry profiles one TCR beta chain with its context. TCRdb called the PCR reads again in MiXCR, with one record for every CDR3 protein. Among under 8,000 distinct CDR3 sequences listed, under 55% were seen once. These data are taken from a study of CD4 and CD8 cells across lung adenocarcinoma regions. CDR1 is MNHEY and CDR2 is SVGEGT in the germline V gene. This CDR3 spans 15 amino acids. Samples came from patients with localized non-small cell lung adenocarcinoma. The sequenced material came from CD8+ T cells from the center of a lung tumor. V usage is TRBV6-2 or TRBV6-3 and J usage is TRBJ2-1, with D possibly being TRBD2 (6 bases). The end of the DNA fits TRBJ2-2 better, so the J call may be wrong. This clonotype originated in a female donor with lung adenocarcinoma. The CD4 and CD8 labels of this study may be unreliable. CDR3 region: CASILNPGLRRELFF. Written as DNA, the CDR3 is TGTGCCAGCATTCTGAATCCGGGACTCAGGCGGGAGCTGTTTTTT.